This entry lists 24 T cell receptor beta chains sequenced from one sample in a study of cytomegalovirus exposure and HLA in healthy donors (dated by TCRdb to 2015 to 2018). The library was built by means of the immunoSEQ multiplex PCR assay. For the multiplex PCR, a mixture combining 60 forward primers for TCR Vbeta segments and 13 reverse primers for TCR Jbeta segments was used. Drawn from immuneACCESS, this table holds only the in-frame rearrangements with V and J called that TCRdb kept. Clones are partly lost; checked studies trace under half to an unresolved V gene and leave the rest unexplained. Across this sample there are some 78,000 clones, with around 70% seen only once. Together, the top ten hold 11% of the sample. Sequenced input: PBMCs. These receptor sequences come from a woman in her forties in good health and CMV-seropositive.

V usage is TRBV7-2 and J usage is TRBJ1-5, with 8 bases identical to TRBD1. The CDR3 contains 15 residues. Germline CDR1 and CDR2: SGHTA and FQGNSA. V shed 5 bases, J shed 1 base, and the junction held 4 bases outside the gene matches. The CDR3 loop reads CASSLTGVSNQPQHF. The CDR3 nucleotides read TGTGCCAGCAGCCTGACAGGGGTAAGCAATCAGCCCCAGCATTTT.

This chain connects TRBV19 to TRBJ1-6; TRBD1 agrees at 7 bases. V trimming: 8 bases; J trimming: 6 bases; junction bases outside the gene matches: 10. Germline CDR1 is LNHDA and CDR2 is SQIVND (reference sequence). This CDR3 contains 15 residues. CDR3 sequence: CASATQGSSNSPLHF. The CDR3 DNA is TGTGCCAGTGCAACACAGGGGAGTAGTAATTCACCCCTCCACTTT.

This sequence joins TRBV6-5 and TRBJ1-1; D not certain. Germline-derived CDR1 and CDR2 are MNHEY and SVGAGI. Between the trimmed V and J ends, which lost 2 bases and 0 bases, there was a span of 4 bases. There are 13 residues in the CDR3. This CDR3 reads CASSYIVNTEAFF. In DNA, the CDR3 is TGTGCCAGCAGTTACATAGTGAACACTGAAGCTTTCTTT.

The genes are TRBV5-1 and TRBJ2-7; D is undetermined. The CDR3 has 16 amino acids. Per germline, CDR1 SGHRS and CDR2 YFSETQ. Trimming removed 0 bases from V and 0 bases from J, with 13 bases in between. CDR3: CASSLVATLSSYEQYF. The CDR3, as DNA: TGCGCCAGCAGCTTGGTGGCGACTTTGAGCTCCTACGAGCAGTACTTC.

The V call is TRBV19, the J call TRBJ2-1, with 11 bases that match TRBD2. This CDR3 spans 16 amino acids. V gave up 3 bases and J gave up 6 bases; unmatched junction bases: 7. The V gene's germline CDR1 is LNHDA and CDR2 SQIVND (reference sequence). The CDR3 region is CASSIRASGRPNEQFF. The CDR3 DNA reads TGTGCCAGTAGTATTAGGGCTAGCGGGAGGCCCAATGAGCAGTTCTTC.

V is TRBV7-2 and J is TRBJ1-3, with 8 nucleotides matching TRBD1. Germline-derived CDR1 and CDR2 are SGHTA and FQGNSA. There are 14 residues in the CDR3. Trimming cost V 5 bases and J 4 bases; bases outside gene matches: 4. CDR3 residues: CASSQTGAGNTIYF. The DNA for the CDR3 is TGTGCCAGCAGCCAGACAGGGGCCGGAAACACCATATATTTT.

The V gene is TRBV25-1, the J gene TRBJ2-7; 7 bases align to TRBD2. CDR1 is MGHDK, CDR2 SYGVNS, per germline. The V gene end was trimmed by 4 bases and the J gene end by 3 bases; junction bases not matched to a gene: 9. The CDR3 length is 15 residues. CDR3 residues: CASSGGGITLYEQYF. Here the CDR3 DNA reads TGTGCCAGCAGTGGGGGGGGGATCACCCTCTACGAGCAGTACTTC.

The V and J genes are TRBV6-5 and TRBJ1-6, with TRBD1 identical over 8 bases. The V gene end was trimmed by 7 bases and the J gene end by 11 bases; junction bases not matched to a gene: 13. The CDR3 is 15 amino acids. CDR1 and CDR2 (germline): MNHEY, SVGAGI. CDR3: CASKDGQGVRAPLHF. The CDR3 nucleotides are TGTGCCAGCAAAGACGGACAGGGCGTAAGGGCACCCCTCCACTTT.

Comments on this clone: The same CDR3 can be traced to other DNA sequences in this sample. The genes are TRBV5-1 and TRBJ2-3; 10 nucleotides agree with TRBD2. Losses at the gene ends were 1 base for V and 4 bases for J; bases not matched to a gene: 3. Germline-derived CDR1 and CDR2 are SGHRS and YFSETQ. This CDR3 region has 15 residues. This CDR3 is CASSLSSGGADTQYF. CDR3 in DNA: TGCGCCAGCAGCTTGTCCAGCGGGGGGGCAGATACGCAGTATTTT.

The gene calls are TRBV6-1 and TRBJ1-2; 10 bases align to TRBD1. The CDR3 length is 15 residues. Germline values: CDR1 MNHNS, CDR2 SASEGT. The V gene end was trimmed by 8 bases and the J gene end by 5 bases; junction bases not matched to a gene: 11. CDR3 amino acids: CASGTGARNQYGYTF. For the CDR3, the DNA is TGTGCCAGCGGGACAGGGGCTAGGAATCAATATGGCTACACCTTC.

V and J are TRBV7-9 and TRBJ2-3, with 8 bases that match TRBD1. The CDR3 is 19 amino acids. Per the germline V gene, CDR1 is SEHNR and CDR2 is FQNEAQ (reference sequence). V gave up 6 bases and J gave up 2 bases; unmatched junction bases: 19. CDR3 protein: CASRLTGDNRRKPTDTQYF. In nucleotides, the CDR3 is TGTGCCAGCAGACTGACAGGGGATAACAGGAGGAAGCCCACAGATACGCAGTATTTT.

The chain combines TRBV2 with TRBJ2-3; D unclear. V gave up 7 bases and J gave up 1 base, with 9 bases separating them. Germline lookup yields CDR1 SNHLY and CDR2 FYNNEI. The CDR3 covers 13 residues. The CDR3 reads CASNPVGTDTQYF. The CDR3 bases are TGTGCCAGCAACCCAGTGGGCACAGATACGCAGTATTTT. Combining the CDR3 with reference TRBV2 and TRBJ2-3 gives the whole variable domain EPEVTQTPSHQVTQMGQEVILRCVPISNHLYFYWYRQILGQKVEFLVSFYNNEISEKSEIFDDQFSVERPDGSNFTLKIRSTKLEDSAMYFCASNPVGTDTQYFGPGTRLTVL.

The chain joins TRBV6-1 to TRBJ1-2, with D possibly being TRBD1 (5 bases). This CDR3 spans 13 amino acids. Germline V lookup: CDR1 MNHNS, CDR2 SASEGT. The V end was cut by 4 bases, the J end by 6 bases, with 12 bases between. The CDR3 loop reads CASSVFVRDGYTF. The DNA of the CDR3 is TGTGCCAGCAGTGTATTTGTCAGGGATGGCTACACCTTC.

This chain joins TRBV7-2 and TRBJ1-1; D may be TRBD1 (6 bases). Trimming removed 3 bases at V and 5 bases at J, with 13 bases between. Germline V gene sequence: CDR1 SGHTA, CDR2 FQGNSA. CDR3 length: 14 residues. CDR3 sequence reads: CASSFQGPGTEAFF. CDR3 in DNA: TGTGCCAGCAGCTTCCAGGGGCCTGGGACTGAAGCTTTCTTT.

V gene TRBV11-2 combines with J gene TRBJ1-4; the D gene is possibly TRBD1 (5 bases). V was cut by 2 bases and J by 2 bases, with 9 bases left in between. The CDR3 is made up of 15 amino acids. Germline CDR1 reads SGHAT; CDR2 reads FQNNGV. The CDR3 DNA follows: TGTGCCAGCAGCTTATGGGGCAGCACTAATGAAAAACTGTTTTTT. Translating gives CASSLWGSTNEKLFF.

V gene TRBV6-1 combines with J gene TRBJ2-1; D perhaps matches TRBD2 (5 bases). CDR1 is MNHNS, CDR2 SASEGT, per germline. The CDR3 is made up of 13 amino acids. The V and J ends lost 7 bases and 8 bases respectively, with 15 bases between them. The CDR3 loop is CASNGLAGDEQFF. The CDR3 DNA reads as TGTGCCAGCAACGGACTGGCGGGCGATGAGCAGTTCTTC.

This clone was counted a few times. V usage is TRBV2 and J usage is TRBJ1-5; 7 bases are a match to TRBD1. V trimming: 4 bases; J trimming: 0 bases; junction bases outside the gene matches: 6. The CDR3 has 16 residues. Germline CDR1 and CDR2: SNHLY and FYNNEI. The CDR3 DNA sequence: TGTGCCAGCAGTGGCAGGGGGTTGGGTAGCAATCAGCCCCAGCATTTT. It encodes CASSGRGLGSNQPQHF.

J is TRBJ2-7 and V is TRBV29-1; tentative D call: TRBD1 (6 bases). The germline V and J ends were trimmed by 4 bases and 5 bases, with 12 bases remaining between them. The CDR3 runs to 12 residues. The V gene's germline CDR1 is SQVTM and CDR2 ANQGSEA. In DNA form, the CDR3 reads TGCAGCGTTGGGGACACGGGCAACGAGCAGTACTTC. It yields the protein CSVGDTGNEQYF.

The chain employs TRBV27 and TRBJ1-1; 10 nucleotides agree with TRBD1. Per germline, CDR1 MNHEY and CDR2 SMNVEV (reference sequence). This CDR3 comprises 12 residues. The J segment lost 7 bases and the V segment lost 5 bases, leaving 1 base of the junction unmatched. CDR3 in amino acids: CASSRDRGEAFF. The CDR3 DNA is TGTGCCAGCAGTCGGGACAGGGGTGAAGCTTTCTTT.

CDR3 amino acids: CASRTRTSGASYEQYF. CDR3 nucleotides: TGTGCCAGCAGAACGAGGACTAGCGGGGCCTCCTACGAGCAGTACTTC. The V and J genes are TRBV2 and TRBJ2-7; TRBD2 matches 12 bases. The CDR3 has 16 amino acids. V lost 6 bases and J lost 0; bases outside the gene matches: 6. The V gene's germline CDR1 is SNHLY and CDR2 FYNNEI. The full variable domain, its missing parts supplied by reference TRBV2 and TRBJ2-7, is EPEVTQTPSHQVTQMGQEVILRCVPISNHLYFYWYRQILGQKVEFLVSFYNNEISEKSEIFDDQFSVERPDGSNFTLKIRSTKLEDSAMYFCASRTRTSGASYEQYFGPGTRLTVT.

V is TRBV29-1 and J is TRBJ1-4; D possibly corresponds to TRBD1 (6 bases). Trimming removed 7 bases from V and 7 bases from J, with 13 bases in between. Germline CDR1 is SQVTM and CDR2 is ANQGSEA. The CDR3 consists of 12 residues. The CDR3 nucleotides are TGCAGCGCTTGGGAGGGGGGTGAAAAACTGTTTTTT. Amino acid sequence: CSAWEGGEKLFF.

V usage is TRBV2 and J usage is TRBJ1-1, with D possibly being TRBD1 (6 bases). In germline, CDR1 is SNHLY, CDR2 FYNNEI. This CDR3 is built from 12 residues. Trimming shortened V by 4 bases and J by 11 bases, and 14 bases separated the two germline ends. The CDR3: CASSVAQGGAFF. CDR3 nucleotide sequence: TGTGCCAGCAGTGTAGCACAGGGCGGTGCTTTCTTT. Filled out from reference TRBV2 and TRBJ1-1, the complete variable domain reads EPEVTQTPSHQVTQMGQEVILRCVPISNHLYFYWYRQILGQKVEFLVSFYNNEISEKSEIFDDQFSVERPDGSNFTLKIRSTKLEDSAMYFCASSVAQGGAFFGQGTRLTVV.

The V and J genes are TRBV7-9 and TRBJ2-2; D may be TRBD1 (5 bases). The CDR3 runs 18 residues. In germline, CDR1 is SEHNR, CDR2 FQNEAQ (reference sequence). Trimming shortened V by 5 bases and J by 0 bases, and 19 bases separated the two germline ends. For the CDR3, the DNA is TGTGCCAGCAGCCCCCCAACAAACAGGCAAGCGAACACCGGGGAGCTGTTTTTT. Amino acid sequence: CASSPPTNRQANTGELFF.

The table lists this clone with a count of one. The J gene is TRBJ1-4, the V gene TRBV5-1; D is possibly TRBD1 (6 bases). Germline loops: CDR1 SGHRS, CDR2 YFSETQ. This CDR3 has 14 amino acids. V lost 4 bases, J lost 5 bases, and 12 bases lay in between. The CDR3 reads CASSQDSYNEKLFF. The CDR3 nucleotides read TGCGCCAGCAGCCAGGACAGCTACAATGAAAAACTGTTTTTT. The full variable domain, its missing parts supplied by reference TRBV5-1 and TRBJ1-4, is KAGVTQTPRYLIKTRGQQVTLSCSPISGHRSVSWYQQTPGQGLQFLFEYFSETQRNKGNFPGRFSGRQFSNSRSEMNVSTLELGDSALYLCASSQDSYNEKLFFGSGTQLSVL.